What follows are 24 T cell receptor beta chains derived from one specimen sequenced in a study of cytomegalovirus exposure and HLA in healthy donors. PCR used 60 Vbeta primers and 13 Jbeta primers. The protocol was immunoSEQ multiplex PCR, while the TCRdb copy is restricted to in-frame clones and leaves out a portion. The sample lists 100,000 to 150,000 clones, 74% occurring once. Input material: PBMCs. Source of these receptors: a woman in her 50s in good health and CMV-seropositive.

V usage is TRBV15 and J usage is TRBJ1-2; 9 positions match TRBD1. The germline CDR1 and CDR2 sequences are LNHNV and YYDKDF (reference sequence). CDR3 size: 16 residues. Germline trimming cut 3 bases from V and 4 bases from J; bases unmatched to any gene: 9. The CDR3 DNA sequence: TGTGCCACCAGCAGTCTTACGACAGGGGGTTCCTATGGCTACACCTTC. Its translation is CATSSLTTGGSYGYTF.

This sequence joins TRBV30 and TRBJ1-1; D may be TRBD1 (5 bases). Germline V gives CDR1 GTSNPN, CDR2 SVGIG (reference sequence). This CDR3 region has 13 residues. V was cut by 0 bases and J by 4 bases, with 9 bases left in between. The CDR3 protein is CAWSVRGGTEAFF. The CDR3 DNA reads TGTGCCTGGAGTGTAAGGGGAGGCACTGAAGCTTTCTTT. The variable domain in full, with the rest retrieved from reference TRBV30 and TRBJ1-1, is SQTIHQWPATLVQPVGSPLSLECTVEGTSNPNLYWYRQAAGRGLQLLFYSVGIGQISSEVPQNLSASRPQDRQFILSSKKLLLSDSGFYLCAWSVRGGTEAFFGQGTRLTVV.

This chain joins TRBV7-6 and TRBJ2-2; TRBD2 matches 9 bases. CDR3 length: 21 residues. Germline loops: CDR1 SGHVS, CDR2 FNYEAQ. The V segment lost 0 bases and the J segment 3 bases; nucleotides outside the gene matches: 17. CDR3 in DNA: TGTGCCAGCAGCTTAGCGAGCGGGTGGATCGCGGGGGGGCCGGACACCGGGGAGCTGTTTTTT. Protein: CASSLASGWIAGGPDTGELFF.

CDR3 residues: CASRKEVGELFF. CDR3 sequence (DNA): TGTGCCAGCCGCAAGGAGGTTGGAGAGCTGTTTTTT. The rearrangement links TRBV7-9 to TRBJ2-2; D is possibly TRBD2 (5 bases). Trimming took off 8 bases at V and 11 bases at J, with 15 bases between the two ends. Germline V gene data show CDR1 as SEHNR and CDR2 as FQNEAQ (reference sequence). This CDR3 region has 12 residues.

The chain couples TRBV11-2 to TRBJ2-7, with 11 bases identical to TRBD1. Germline CDR1 reads SGHAT; CDR2 reads FQNNGV. The CDR3 contains 15 residues. The J segment lost 3 bases and the V segment lost 3 bases, leaving 4 bases of the junction unmatched. The CDR3 loop reads CASSFTGQGVYEQYF. The CDR3 DNA follows: TGTGCCAGCAGCTTTACGGGACAGGGGGTCTACGAGCAGTACTTC. Full variable domain (remainder filled in from reference TRBV11-2 and TRBJ2-7): EAGVAQSPRYKIIEKRQSVAFWCNPISGHATLYWYQQILGQGPKLLIQFQNNGVVDDSQLPKDRFSAERLKGVDSTLKIQPAKLEDSAVYLCASSFTGQGVYEQYFGPGTRLTVT.

The rearrangement joins TRBV5-6 to TRBJ1-4; weak D call: TRBD1 (5 bases). The V and J ends lost 5 bases and 3 bases respectively, with 8 bases between them. This CDR3 contains 13 residues. Per germline, CDR1 SGHDT and CDR2 YYEEEE. CDR3 residues: CASSKTANEKLFF. The CDR3, as DNA: TGTGCCAGCAGTAAGACAGCTAATGAAAAACTGTTTTTT.

In nucleotides, the CDR3 is TGTGCCAGCAGCTTGAATGCGGGGTCAGATACGCAGTATTTT. It encodes CASSLNAGSDTQYF. The gene calls are TRBV7-8 and TRBJ2-3; D perhaps matches TRBD2 (6 bases). Germline V gene lookup returns CDR1 SGHVS and CDR2 FQNEAQ. CDR3 size: 14 residues. Trimming shortened V by 3 bases and J by 4 bases, and 11 bases separated the two germline ends. The variable domain in full, completed from reference TRBV7-8 and TRBJ2-3, reads GAGVSQSPRYKVAKRGQDVALRCDPISGHVSLFWYQQALGQGPEFLTYFQNEAQLDKSGLPSDRFFAERPEGSVSTLKIQRTQQEDSAVYLCASSLNAGSDTQYFGPGTRLTVL.

The genes are TRBV21-1 and TRBJ2-7; TRBD1, the table's D call, was not compared with the DNA. TRBV21-1 is designated a pseudogene. The CDR3 has 20 residues. Here the CDR3 DNA reads TGTGCCAGCAGCAATCGTTTTCTAATCCGGCGGAGGGGGCCTCGTGAGGAGCAGTACTTC. Amino acid sequence: CASSNRFLIRRRGPREEQYF.

The chain is built from TRBV7-9 and TRBJ2-2; perhaps TRBD1 as D (6 bases). There are 14 residues in the CDR3. Per the germline V gene, CDR1 is SEHNR and CDR2 is FQNEAQ (reference sequence). The germline V and J ends were trimmed by 7 bases and 3 bases, with 12 bases remaining between them. The CDR3 region is CASNRRQDTGELFF. CDR3 nucleotide sequence: TGTGCCAGCAACCGCCGACAGGACACCGGGGAGCTGTTTTTT.

V usage is TRBV4-3 and J usage is TRBJ1-6; no reliable D call. Trimming cost V 1 base and J 7 bases, with 11 bases left between them. Germline V lookup: CDR1 LGHNA, CDR2 YSLEER. The CDR3 spans 15 residues. The CDR3 region has the DNA TGCGCCAGCAGCCAAGCCGCGCGGGTAAATTCACCCCTCCACTTT. Encoded protein: CASSQAARVNSPLHF.

This clone occurred a few times. The CDR3 region is CASKRAGNTEAFF. CDR3 nucleotides: TGTGCCAGCAAGAGGGCGGGGAACACTGAAGCTTTCTTT. The V call is TRBV6-5, the J call TRBJ1-1; D ambiguous. Deletions cut 7 bases from V and 1 base from J, with 10 bases between. The CDR3 runs 13 residues. Germline CDR1 and CDR2: MNHEY and SVGAGI.

This chain uses TRBV7-8 with TRBJ2-1; TRBD2 agrees at 11 bases. CDR3 size: 15 residues. CDR1 is SGHVS, CDR2 FQNEAQ, per germline. Trimming removed 8 bases from V and 10 bases from J; junction bases left unmatched: 13. The CDR3 bases are TGTGCCAGCGATAGCGGGGGGGGCGGTTACGGAGAGCAGTTCTTC. Its translation: CASDSGGGGYGEQFF. The full variable domain, completed using reference TRBV7-8 and TRBJ2-1, is GAGVSQSPRYKVAKRGQDVALRCDPISGHVSLFWYQQALGQGPEFLTYFQNEAQLDKSGLPSDRFFAERPEGSVSTLKIQRTQQEDSAVYLCASDSGGGGYGEQFFGPGTRLTVL.

This chain joins TRBV5-1 and TRBJ1-6; the D gene is possibly TRBD1 (5 bases). Germline V lookup: CDR1 SGHRS, CDR2 YFSETQ. The ends were cut back, 0 bases at V and 10 bases at J, with 14 bases in the middle. This CDR3 comprises 15 residues. DNA of the CDR3: TGCGCCAGCAGCTTGGATGGCAGGGTGGAATCACCCCTCCACTTT. Encoded protein: CASSLDGRVESPLHF. The full variable domain, in which reference TRBV5-1 and TRBJ1-6 provide the parts outside the CDR3, is KAGVTQTPRYLIKTRGQQVTLSCSPISGHRSVSWYQQTPGQGLQFLFEYFSETQRNKGNFPGRFSGRQFSNSRSEMNVSTLELGDSALYLCASSLDGRVESPLHFGNGTRLTVT.

The J gene is TRBJ2-3, the V gene TRBV6-1, with D perhaps TRBD2 (6 bases). Germline V gene sequence: CDR1 MNHNS, CDR2 SASEGT. CDR3 length equals 13 residues. V was pared by 0 bases and J by 9 bases, with 10 bases between. CDR3 loop: CASSEATRLTQYF. The DNA for the CDR3 is TGTGCCAGCAGTGAAGCGACTAGATTAACGCAGTATTTT.

The J gene is TRBJ2-7, the V gene TRBV6-5; a possible D gene is TRBD1 (6 bases). The CDR3 contains 14 residues. From germline, CDR1 is MNHEY and CDR2 SVGAGI. The V and J ends lost 5 bases and 5 bases respectively, with 16 bases between them. The CDR3 DNA follows: TGTGCCAGCAGTCCGGGACATAGGTTCCACGAGCAGTACTTC. Translation gives CASSPGHRFHEQYF.

The chain employs TRBV7-9 and TRBJ2-7, with unresolved D. Germline V gene data show CDR1 as SEHNR and CDR2 as FQNEAQ (reference sequence). The CDR3 extends over 13 amino acids. Trimming removed 3 bases at V and 1 base at J, with 7 bases between. The CDR3 reads CASSFSLSYEQYF. In DNA form, the CDR3 reads TGTGCCAGCAGCTTCAGTTTATCCTACGAGCAGTACTTC.

The chain has TRBV4-2 and TRBJ1-4; D is ambiguous. Trimming removed 2 bases from V and 1 base from J, with 5 bases in between. Per germline, CDR1 LGHNA and CDR2 YNFKEQ. The CDR3 extends over 14 amino acids. The CDR3 DNA is TGTGCCAGCAGCCAAACGGGAACTAATGAAAAACTGTTTTTT. This encodes CASSQTGTNEKLFF.

This clone has a single count. The CDR3 loop is CASSRLAGAGETQYF. In DNA form, the CDR3 reads TGTGCCAGCAGCCGACTAGCGGGGGCGGGAGAGACCCAGTACTTC. The chain couples TRBV7-2 to TRBJ2-5, with 12 bases lining up with TRBD2. Germline V gene data show CDR1 as SGHTA and CDR2 as FQGNSA. This CDR3 spans 15 amino acids. V was clipped by 5 bases and J by 4 bases; unmatched bases: 5.

This chain links TRBV29-1 with TRBJ2-7, with 7 nucleotides matching TRBD1. The CDR3 has 13 residues. V was clipped by 1 base and J by 2 bases; unmatched bases: 2. Germline V gene data show CDR1 as SQVTM and CDR2 as ANQGSEA. In nucleotides, the CDR3 is TGCAGCGTTGAAGGACAGGGAACCTACGAGCAGTACTTC. It translates to CSVEGQGTYEQYF.

This clone came up once. The rearrangement links TRBV4-2 to TRBJ1-4; D ambiguous. This CDR3 spans 16 amino acids. Germline CDR1 LGHNA, CDR2 YNFKEQ. V lost 0 bases and J 4 bases, leaving 12 bases between the germline ends. CDR3 region: CASSQDYFGDNEKLFF. The CDR3 nucleotides read TGTGCCAGCAGCCAAGACTATTTCGGAGATAATGAAAAACTGTTTTTT.

The chain recombines TRBV7-9 with TRBJ2-2, with D unclear. V was clipped by 1 base and J by 5 bases, with 8 bases between them. This CDR3 has 14 amino acids. CDR1 and CDR2 from the germline V gene are SEHNR and FQNEAQ (reference sequence). The CDR3 protein is CASSLVSKTGELFF. Written as DNA, the CDR3 is TGTGCCAGCAGCTTAGTTAGTAAAACCGGGGAGCTGTTTTTT. Based on the CDR3 plus reference TRBV7-9 and TRBJ2-2, the full variable domain is DTGVSQNPRHKITKRGQNVTFRCDPISEHNRLYWYRQTLGQGPEFLTYFQNEAQLEKSRLLSDRFSAERPKGSFSTLEIQRTEQGDSAMYLCASSLVSKTGELFFGEGSRLTVL.

V gene TRBV19 combines with J gene TRBJ2-4; D is possibly TRBD2 (6 bases). The V and J ends lost 3 bases and 0 bases respectively, with 12 bases between them. Germline V gene sequence: CDR1 LNHDA, CDR2 SQIVND (reference sequence). The CDR3 totals 16 residues. The CDR3 here is CASSIGRGLAKNIQYF. In DNA form, the CDR3 reads TGTGCCAGTAGTATTGGGCGGGGATTAGCCAAAAACATTCAGTACTTC.

The chain couples TRBV4-3 to TRBJ2-2; unclear D gene. CDR3 length: 15 amino acids. Germline V lookup: CDR1 LGHNA, CDR2 YSLEER. V was clipped by 0 bases and J by 6 bases, with 11 bases between them. The CDR3 region has the DNA TGCGCCAGCAGCCAAGAGTTAGTGGTGTCCGGGGAGCTGTTTTTT. Translated, it gives CASSQELVVSGELFF.

The genes are TRBV4-3 and TRBJ2-5, with 8 bases aligning to TRBD1. V lost 5 bases, J lost 14 bases, and 13 bases stayed unmatched. Germline V gene data show CDR1 as LGHNA and CDR2 as YSLEER. The CDR3 is 13 residues long. CDR3 region: CASSSQNPGQVYF. The CDR3 DNA sequence: TGCGCCAGCAGCTCTCAGAACCCGGGACAGGTTTACTTC.